The rows below give T cell receptor beta chains drawn from one sample of a study of graft-versus-host responses after intestinal transplantation. This table comes from immunoSEQ multiplex PCR, and its TCRdb copy is limited to in-frame clones, with some not included. Among 80,000 to 90,000 clones listed, roughly 92% were seen once. For these TCRs, the target antigens are not known. The sample was unstimulated CD4+ T cells sorted from spleen or lymph node cells, taken before intestinal transplant. The receptors come from a human donor who received an intestinal transplant. CDR3s include the opening cysteine and the closing phenylalanine or tryptophan. The D gene is left open where the match is weak. Rows may omit the clone size; those that give it use once, few, many or a size class.

d_call	clone_size	v_call	j_call	cdr3_aa	cdr3_nt
.	.	TRBV21-1	TRBJ2-7	CASSKASSYEQYF	TGTGCCAGCAGCAAAGCTTCCTCCTACGAGCAGTACTTC
TRBD1	.	TRBV6-1	TRBJ1-4	CASSDPRTGRSEKLFF	TGTGCCAGCAGTGACCCGCGGACAGGGCGAAGTGAAAAACTGTTTTTT
.	.	TRBV15	TRBJ1-4	CATSSRDSTNEKLFF	TGTGCCACCAGCAGTAGAGACAGCACCAATGAAAAACTGTTTTTT
.	.	TRBV5-6	TRBJ2-7	CASSLKVTASYEQYF	TGTGCCAGCAGCTTGAAGGTGACGGCCTCCTACGAGCAGTACTTC
.	.	TRBV4-1	TRBJ1-1	CASSQGLGAAEAFF	TGCGCCAGCAGCCAAGGATTGGGGGCGGCTGAAGCTTTCTTT
.	.	TRBV28	TRBJ2-7	CATKTSYEQYF	TGTGCCACTAAGACGTCCTACGAGCAGTACTTC
.	.	TRBV6-5	TRBJ2-7	CASSYNPTEPYEQYF	TGTGCCAGCAGTTATAATCCGACTGAGCCCTACGAGCAGTACTTC
.	.	TRBV6-1	TRBJ1-1	CASSEERLGRGAFF	TGTGCCAGCAGTGAAGAACGACTGGGGCGGGGAGCTTTCTTT
.	.	TRBV21-1	TRBJ2-5	CASSNSDRKETQYF	TGTGCCAGCAGCAATTCGGACAGGAAAGAGACCCAGTACTTC
.	.	TRBV7-2	TRBJ1-5	CASSLKGGHNQPQHF	TGTGCCAGCAGCTTAAAAGGGGGTCACAATCAGCCCCAGCATTTT
TRBD1	.	TRBV28	TRBJ1-5	CASSLGGQVFSNQPQHF	TGTGCCAGCAGTTTAGGGGGACAGGTTTTCAGCAATCAGCCCCAGCATTTT
TRBD1	.	TRBV5-1	TRBJ2-1	CASSLGTGDYNEQFF	TGCGCCAGCAGCTTGGGGACAGGGGACTACAATGAGCAGTTCTTC
TRBD1	.	TRBV19	TRBJ1-1	CASSPWTGRMPEAFF	TGTGCCAGTAGTCCATGGACAGGGAGGATGCCTGAAGCTTTCTTT
.	.	TRBV5-1	TRBJ2-5	CASSQTAGKETQYF	TGCGCCAGCAGCCAGACTGCCGGGAAAGAGACCCAGTACTTC
TRBD2	.	TRBV2	TRBJ2-7	CASSERGAGGGFYEQYF	TGTGCCAGCAGTGAAAGGGGTGCGGGAGGGGGATTCTACGAGCAGTACTTC
TRBD2	.	TRBV15	TRBJ2-7	CATSRSTSGKDEQCF	TGTGCCACCAGCAGGTCGACTAGCGGGAAGGACGAGCAGTGCTTC
TRBD1	.	TRBV19	TRBJ2-7	CASSPYSPTGGYEQYF	TGTGCCAGTAGTCCATATTCCCCTACAGGGGGCTACGAGCAGTACTTC
TRBD2	.	TRBV28	TRBJ2-7	CASSLWGSGRSHEQYF	TGTGCCAGCAGTTTATGGGGTAGCGGGAGATCTCACGAGCAGTACTTC
.	.	TRBV28	TRBJ1-5	CASSPRQNNQPQHF	TGTGCCAGCAGCCCCCGACAGAATAATCAGCCCCAGCATTTT
TRBD1	few	TRBV18	TRBJ1-3	CASSPDRGSGNTIYF	TGTGCCAGCTCACCAGACAGGGGCTCTGGAAACACCATATATTTT
TRBD2	.	TRBV4-3	TRBJ2-7	CASSPGLAGAYEQYF	TGCGCCAGCAGCCCTGGACTAGCGGGAGCCTACGAGCAGTACTTC
.	.	TRBV6-5	TRBJ1-5	CASSYNGQGGQPQHF	TGTGCCAGCAGTTACAATGGGCAGGGTGGTCAGCCCCAGCATTTT
.	few	TRBV7-9	TRBJ2-1	CASSVGVSEQFF	TGTGCCAGCAGCGTCGGGGTCTCGGAGCAGTTCTTC
TRBD1	once	TRBV6-6	TRBJ2-1	CASSYSSTGVNEQFF	TGTGCCAGCAGTTACTCGTCAACAGGGGTCAATGAGCAGTTCTTC
TRBD1	.	TRBV7-3	TRBJ2-3	CASSPTGTAYTDTQYF	TGTGCCAGCAGCCCTACCGGGACAGCCTACACAGATACGCAGTATTTT
.	.	TRBV19	TRBJ1-5	CASRLLIRGNSQPQHF	TGTGCCAGTAGACTACTCATACGGGGTAACAGTCAGCCCCAGCATTTT
.	.	TRBV30	TRBJ1-4	CAWRQGTNEKLFF	TGTGCCTGGAGGCAGGGGACTAATGAAAAACTGTTTTTT
.	.	TRBV6-6	TRBJ2-7	CASSYGRGLDYEQYF	TGTGCCAGCAGTTACGGGAGAGGGCTAGACTACGAGCAGTACTTC
TRBD1	.	TRBV6-5	TRBJ1-1	CASSTMTGGTEAFF	TGTGCCAGCAGTACCATGACAGGGGGCACTGAAGCTTTCTTT
.	.	TRBV2	TRBJ2-7	CASGSDSYEQYF	TGTGCCAGCGGGAGTGACTCCTACGAGCAGTACTTC
.	.	TRBV5-1	TRBJ1-4	CASSSLPGGGGEKLFF	TGCGCCAGCAGCTCACTTCCAGGAGGGGGAGGTGAAAAACTGTTTTTT
TRBD1	.	TRBV6-5	TRBJ1-2	CASIPQRDRIYGYTF	TGTGCCAGCATCCCCCAACGGGACAGAATCTATGGCTACACCTTC
TRBD1	.	TRBV6-5	TRBJ1-5	CASSDRVYQPQHF	TGTGCCAGCAGTGACAGGGTTTATCAGCCCCAGCATTTT
.	.	TRBV2	TRBJ2-6	CASSGASVTLSGANVLTF	TGTGCCAGCAGTGGGGCTTCCGTTACCCTTTCTGGGGCCAACGTCCTGACTTTC
.	.	TRBV18	TRBJ2-4	CASSLGGNIQYF	TGTGCCAGCTCTCTTGGCGGGAACATTCAGTACTTC
.	.	TRBV29-1	TRBJ1-2	CSVYAGIANYGYTF	TGCAGCGTTTACGCGGGGATCGCTAACTATGGCTACACCTTC
.	.	TRBV27	TRBJ2-7	CASSRGGEQYF	TGTGCCAGCAGTAGGGGCGGGGAGCAGTACTTC
TRBD2	.	TRBV2	TRBJ2-3	CASRQSLGPGGDTQYF	TGTGCCAGCAGACAGAGTCTGGGGCCGGGGGGAGATACGCAGTATTTT
.	.	TRBV5-6	TRBJ2-5	CASSGDRRETQYF	TGTGCCAGCAGCGGTGACAGGCGGGAGACCCAGTACTTC
.	.	TRBV6-6	TRBJ1-1	CASSYSRWEDTEAFF	TGTGCCAGCAGTTACTCGAGGTGGGAGGACACTGAAGCTTTCTTT
.	.	TRBV10-3	TRBJ2-2	CAISEGRSNTGELFF	TGTGCCATCAGTGAGGGCAGATCGAACACCGGGGAGCTGTTTTTT
.	.	TRBV12-5	TRBJ1-2	CASGLTESYYGYTF	TGTGCTAGTGGTTTGACAGAGTCCTACTATGGCTACACCTTC
TRBD1	.	TRBV18	TRBJ2-5	CASSMINTGTGGETQYF	TGTGCCAGCTCAATGATCAATACCGGGACAGGGGGAGAGACCCAGTACTTC
.	.	TRBV5-1	TRBJ1-1	CASSLGWLHTDTMNTEAFF	TGCGCCAGCAGCTTGGGATGGTTACACACGGACACCATGAACACTGAAGCTTTCTTT
.	once	TRBV6-5	TRBJ1-5	CASSGVYSNQPQHF	TGTGCCAGCAGTGGGGTGTATAGCAATCAGCCCCAGCATTTT
TRBD2	once	TRBV9	TRBJ2-7	CASSVSGGNYEQYF	TGTGCCAGCAGCGTTAGCGGGGGGAACTACGAGCAGTACTTC
.	.	TRBV5-1	TRBJ1-1	CASRTGGGMNTEAFF	TGCGCCAGCAGGACGGGGGGAGGGATGAACACTGAAGCTTTCTTT
.	.	TRBV27	TRBJ1-1	CASSLSLQPVNTEAFF	TGTGCCAGCAGTTTATCCCTACAGCCAGTGAACACTGAAGCTTTCTTT
.	.	TRBV30	TRBJ1-5	CAWSRDTSNQPQHF	TGTGCCTGGTCCCGGGACACAAGCAATCAGCCCCAGCATTTT
.	once	TRBV18	TRBJ1-2	CASSLRQDDPGYTF	TGTGCCAGCTCACTTCGACAGGATGACCCGGGCTACACCTTC
TRBD1	.	TRBV6-5	TRBJ1-2	CASKPDRGPNYGYTF	TGTGCCAGCAAACCCGACAGGGGGCCTAACTATGGCTACACCTTC
TRBD2	.	TRBV5-1	TRBJ2-3	CASSLGTSGPYTDTQYF	TGCGCCAGCAGCTTGGGGACTAGCGGGCCGTACACAGATACGCAGTATTTT
.	once	TRBV6-5	TRBJ2-1	CASRRPGRNNEQFF	TGTGCCAGCAGACGACCAGGACGAAACAATGAGCAGTTCTTC
TRBD1	.	TRBV25-1	TRBJ2-1	CASNRGYNEQFF	TGTGCCAGCAACAGGGGCTACAATGAGCAGTTCTTC
.	.	TRBV12-5	TRBJ2-1	CASGSLEYNEQFF	TGTGCTAGTGGTTCATTAGAATACAATGAGCAGTTCTTC
.	.	TRBV23-1	TRBJ1-5	CASSQSEEQYQPQHF	TGCGCCAGCAGTCAATCTGAAGAACAGTATCAGCCCCAGCATTTT
.	few	TRBV19	TRBJ1-3	CASRPRQETSGNTIYF	TGTGCCAGTAGGCCGAGACAGGAGACCTCTGGAAACACCATATATTTT
.	.	TRBV9	TRBJ1-3	CASSPTPPGRINTIYF	TGTGCCAGCAGCCCCACCCCTCCCGGGAGGATAAACACCATATATTTT